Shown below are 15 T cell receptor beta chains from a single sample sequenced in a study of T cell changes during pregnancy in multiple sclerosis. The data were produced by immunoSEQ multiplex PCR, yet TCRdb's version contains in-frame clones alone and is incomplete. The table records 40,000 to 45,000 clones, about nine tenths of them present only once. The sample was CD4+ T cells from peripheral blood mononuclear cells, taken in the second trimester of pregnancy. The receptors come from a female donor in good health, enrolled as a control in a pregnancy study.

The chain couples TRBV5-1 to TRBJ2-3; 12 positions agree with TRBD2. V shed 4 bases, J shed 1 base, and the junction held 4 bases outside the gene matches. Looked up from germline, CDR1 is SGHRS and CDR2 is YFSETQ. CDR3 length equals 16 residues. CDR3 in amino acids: CASSQRTSGGTDTQYF. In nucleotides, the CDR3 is TGCGCCAGCAGCCAACGGACTAGCGGGGGCACAGATACGCAGTATTTT.

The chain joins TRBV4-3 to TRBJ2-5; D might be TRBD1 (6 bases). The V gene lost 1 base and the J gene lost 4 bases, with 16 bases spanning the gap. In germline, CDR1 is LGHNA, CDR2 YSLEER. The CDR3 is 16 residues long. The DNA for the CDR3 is TGCGCCAGCAGCCAAGTGCGTCAGGGGCAGGTAGAGACCCAGTACTTC. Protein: CASSQVRQGQVETQYF.

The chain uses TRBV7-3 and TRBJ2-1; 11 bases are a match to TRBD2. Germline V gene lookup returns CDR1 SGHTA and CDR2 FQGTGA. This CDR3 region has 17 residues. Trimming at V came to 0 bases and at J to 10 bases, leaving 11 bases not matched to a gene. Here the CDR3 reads CASSLTPGSGGAGEQFF. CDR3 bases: TGTGCCAGCAGCTTAACGCCGGGTAGCGGGGGGGCGGGAGAGCAGTTCTTC.

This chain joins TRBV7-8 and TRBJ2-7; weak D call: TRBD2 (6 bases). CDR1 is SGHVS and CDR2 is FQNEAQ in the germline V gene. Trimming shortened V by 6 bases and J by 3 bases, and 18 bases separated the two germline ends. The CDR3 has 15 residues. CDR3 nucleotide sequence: TGTGCCAGCAGGGGAAATAGCGGTCCTATCTACGAGCAGTACTTC. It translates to CASRGNSGPIYEQYF.

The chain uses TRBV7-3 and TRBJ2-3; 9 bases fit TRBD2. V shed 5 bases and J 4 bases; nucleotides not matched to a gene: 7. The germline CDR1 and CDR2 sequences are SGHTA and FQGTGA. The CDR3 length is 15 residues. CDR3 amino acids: CASSRGGAGADTQYF. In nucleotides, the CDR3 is TGTGCCAGCAGCCGCGGGGGGGCCGGGGCAGATACGCAGTATTTT.

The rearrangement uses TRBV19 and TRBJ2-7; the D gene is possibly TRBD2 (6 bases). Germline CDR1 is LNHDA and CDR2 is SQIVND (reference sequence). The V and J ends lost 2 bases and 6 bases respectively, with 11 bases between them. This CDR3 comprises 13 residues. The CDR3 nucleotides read TGTGCCAGTAGTATATGGGGGGAGTCCGAGCAGTACTTC. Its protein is CASSIWGESEQYF.

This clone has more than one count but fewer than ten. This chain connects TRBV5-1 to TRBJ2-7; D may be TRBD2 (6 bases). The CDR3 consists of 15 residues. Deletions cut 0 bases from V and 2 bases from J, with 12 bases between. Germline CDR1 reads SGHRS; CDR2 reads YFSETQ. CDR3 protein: CASSLDGRGTYEQYF. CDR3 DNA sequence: TGCGCCAGCAGCTTGGATGGGCGGGGCACCTACGAGCAGTACTTC.

The CDR3 here is CASSLGGSGPQHF. In DNA form, the CDR3 reads TGTGCCAGCAGCTTAGGCGGGAGCGGGCCCCAGCATTTT. The rearrangement joins TRBV7-3 to TRBJ1-5; D remains unclear. The CDR3 sequence is 13 residues long. Trimming stripped 2 bases from V and 9 bases from J, with 11 bases between. Germline V gene lookup returns CDR1 SGHTA and CDR2 FQGTGA.

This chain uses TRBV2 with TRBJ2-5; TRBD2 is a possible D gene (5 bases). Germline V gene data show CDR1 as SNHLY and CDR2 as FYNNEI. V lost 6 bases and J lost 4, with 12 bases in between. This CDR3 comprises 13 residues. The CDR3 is CASSRTQPETQYF. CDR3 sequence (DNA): TGTGCCAGCAGCAGGACTCAGCCAGAGACCCAGTACTTC.

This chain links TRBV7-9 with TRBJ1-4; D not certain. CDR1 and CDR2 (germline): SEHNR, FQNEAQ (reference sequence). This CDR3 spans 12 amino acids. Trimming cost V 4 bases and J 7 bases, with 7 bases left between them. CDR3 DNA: TGTGCCAGCAGCTGGTGGGCTGAAAAACTGTTTTTT. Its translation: CASSWWAEKLFF.

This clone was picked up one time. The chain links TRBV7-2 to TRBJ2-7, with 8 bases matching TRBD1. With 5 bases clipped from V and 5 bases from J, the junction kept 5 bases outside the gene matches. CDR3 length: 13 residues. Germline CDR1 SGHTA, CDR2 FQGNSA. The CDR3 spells CASSPDRDHEQYF. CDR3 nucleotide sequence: TGTGCCAGCAGCCCGGACAGGGACCACGAGCAGTACTTC.

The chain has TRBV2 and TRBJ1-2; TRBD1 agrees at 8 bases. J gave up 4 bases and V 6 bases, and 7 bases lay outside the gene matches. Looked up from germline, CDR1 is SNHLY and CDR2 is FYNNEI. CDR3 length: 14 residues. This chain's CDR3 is CASRLGDRGYGYTF. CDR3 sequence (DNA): TGTGCCAGCAGGCTTGGTGACAGGGGCTATGGCTACACCTTC.

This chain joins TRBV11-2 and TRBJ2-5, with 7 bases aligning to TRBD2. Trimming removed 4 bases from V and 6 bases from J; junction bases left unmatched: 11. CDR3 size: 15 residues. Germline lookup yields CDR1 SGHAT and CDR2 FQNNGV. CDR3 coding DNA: TGTGCCAGCAGCTCGGGCTTGGGGGGGGTGAAGACCCAGTACTTC. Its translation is CASSSGLGGVKTQYF.

The CDR3 DNA reads as TGTGCCAGCAGTTACTCGGACAGTCGTCAAGAGACCCAGTACTTC. This gives the protein CASSYSDSRQETQYF. The chain joins TRBV6-5 to TRBJ2-5; D possibly corresponds to TRBD1 (6 bases). Germline V gene lookup returns CDR1 MNHEY and CDR2 SVGAGI. Trimming removed 0 bases at V and 2 bases at J, with 10 bases between. CDR3 length equals 15 residues.

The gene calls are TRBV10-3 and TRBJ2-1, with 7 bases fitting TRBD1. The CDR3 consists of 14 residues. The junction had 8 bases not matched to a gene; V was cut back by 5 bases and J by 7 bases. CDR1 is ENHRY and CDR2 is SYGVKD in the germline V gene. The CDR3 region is CAISRDSSRNEQFF. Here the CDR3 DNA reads TGTGCCATCAGTAGGGACAGTTCTAGAAATGAGCAGTTCTTC.